This TCR beta chain came from a study of T-cell reconstitution after alpha-beta-depleted transplantation in children. Unique molecular identifiers were used to barcode this TCRbeta library. One entry per CDR3 protein, called by TCRdb with MiXCR from the PCR reads. The sample includes about 240,000 distinct CDR3 sequences, about 12% of them seen just once. The length of the CDR3 is 15 residues. V was shortened by 0 bases and J by 2 bases, with 9 bases between the two germline ends. Ten or more counts support this clonotype. V usage is TRBV12-3 or TRBV12-4 and J usage is TRBJ2-3; D is possibly TRBD1 (6 bases). This clonotype was sampled from a human donor who donated a stem cell graft to a child with acute lymphoblastic leukemia. The source was PBMCs from the stem cell graft donor, collected from the stem cell graft. The CDR3 loop reads CASSLAQGITDTQYF. CDR3 DNA: TGTGCCAGCAGTTTAGCACAGGGTATCACAGATACGCAGTATTTT.